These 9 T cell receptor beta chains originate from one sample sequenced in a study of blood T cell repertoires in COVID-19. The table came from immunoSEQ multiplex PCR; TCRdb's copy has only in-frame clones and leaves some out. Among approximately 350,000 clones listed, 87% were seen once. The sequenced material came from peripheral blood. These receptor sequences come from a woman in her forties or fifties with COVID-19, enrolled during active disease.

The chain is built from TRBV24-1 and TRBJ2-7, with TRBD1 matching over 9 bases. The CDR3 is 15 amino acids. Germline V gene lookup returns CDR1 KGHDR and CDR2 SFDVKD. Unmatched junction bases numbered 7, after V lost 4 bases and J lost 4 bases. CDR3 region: CATSDPGQGLYEQYF. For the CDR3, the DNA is TGTGCCACCAGTGACCCGGGACAGGGACTTTACGAGCAGTACTTC.

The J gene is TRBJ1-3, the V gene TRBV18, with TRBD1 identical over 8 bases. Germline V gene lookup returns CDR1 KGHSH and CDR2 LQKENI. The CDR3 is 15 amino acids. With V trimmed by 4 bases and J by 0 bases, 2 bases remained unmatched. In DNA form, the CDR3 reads TGTGCCAGCTCACTTCAGGGGGCCTCTGGAAACACCATATATTTT. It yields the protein CASSLQGASGNTIYF. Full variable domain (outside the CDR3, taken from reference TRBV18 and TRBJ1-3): NAGVMQNPRHLVRRRGQEARLRCSPMKGHSHVYWYRQLPEEGLKFMVYLQKENIIDESGMPKERFSAEFPKEGPSILRIQQVVRGDSAAYFCASSLQGASGNTIYFGEGSWLTVV.

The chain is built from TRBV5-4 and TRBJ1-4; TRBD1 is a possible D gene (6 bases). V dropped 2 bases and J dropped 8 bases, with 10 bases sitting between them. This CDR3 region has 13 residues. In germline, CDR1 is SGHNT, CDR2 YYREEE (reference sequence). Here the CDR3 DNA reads TGTGCCAGCAGCTTTCTGGACAGCGAAAAACTGTTTTTT. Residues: CASSFLDSEKLFF.

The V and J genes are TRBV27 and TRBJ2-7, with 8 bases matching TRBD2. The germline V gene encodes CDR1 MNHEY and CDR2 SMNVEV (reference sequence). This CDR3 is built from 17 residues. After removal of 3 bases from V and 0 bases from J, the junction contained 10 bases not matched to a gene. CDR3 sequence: CASSFRRALAGSYEQYF. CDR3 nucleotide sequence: TGTGCCAGCAGTTTTCGAAGGGCGCTAGCGGGCTCCTACGAGCAGTACTTC.

CDR3 sequence reads: CATSRDAGARSYGYTF. The CDR3 region has the DNA TGTGCCACCAGCAGAGATGCGGGGGCCCGCTCATATGGCTACACCTTC. V is TRBV15 and J is TRBJ1-2, with D possibly matching TRBD1 (6 bases). The V gene's germline CDR1 is LNHNV and CDR2 YYDKDF (reference sequence). The CDR3 has 16 amino acids. V shed 0 bases and J shed 5 bases, with 16 bases lying between them. Full variable domain (missing parts from reference TRBV15 and TRBJ1-2): DAMVIQNPRYQVTQFGKPVTLSCSQTLNHNVMYWYQQKSSQAPKLLFHYYDKDFNNEADTPDNFQSRRPNTSFCFLDIRSPGLGDTAMYLCATSRDAGARSYGYTFGSGTRLTVV.

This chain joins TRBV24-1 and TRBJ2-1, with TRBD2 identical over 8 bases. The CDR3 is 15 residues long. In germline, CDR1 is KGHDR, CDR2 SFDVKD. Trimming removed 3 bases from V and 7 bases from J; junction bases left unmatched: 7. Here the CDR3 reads CATSDTGRAMNEQFF. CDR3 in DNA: TGTGCCACCAGTGATACCGGGAGGGCCATGAATGAGCAGTTCTTC.

CDR3 amino acids: CASSPSAVTDTQYF. CDR3 DNA sequence: TGTGCCAGCAGCCCCTCGGCGGTCACAGATACGCAGTATTTT. The rearrangement uses TRBV7-3 and TRBJ2-3; D call uncertain. The CDR3 length is 14 residues. Per the germline V gene, CDR1 is SGHTA and CDR2 is FQGTGA. Trimming pared 5 bases from V and 2 bases from J, leaving 11 bases between. The entire variable domain, with the rest obtained from reference TRBV7-3 and TRBJ2-3, is as follows: GAGVSQTPSNKVTEKGKYVELRCDPISGHTALYWYRQSLGQGPEFLIYFQGTGAADDSGLPNDRFFAVRPEGSVSTLKIQRTERGDSAVYLCASSPSAVTDTQYFGPGTRLTVL.

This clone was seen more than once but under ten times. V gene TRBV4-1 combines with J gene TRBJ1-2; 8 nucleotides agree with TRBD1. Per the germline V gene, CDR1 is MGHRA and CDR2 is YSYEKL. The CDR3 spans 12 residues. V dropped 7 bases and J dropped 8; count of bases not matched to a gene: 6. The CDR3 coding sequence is TGCGCCAGCAATTACGGACAGGGAGGCTACACCTTC. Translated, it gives CASNYGQGGYTF.

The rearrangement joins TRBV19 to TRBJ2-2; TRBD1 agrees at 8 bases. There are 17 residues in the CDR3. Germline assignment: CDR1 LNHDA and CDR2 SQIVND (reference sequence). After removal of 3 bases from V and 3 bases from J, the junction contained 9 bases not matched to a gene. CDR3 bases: TGTGCCAGTAGTATTGGCCTCGGACAGGGTTACACCGGGGAGCTGTTTTTT. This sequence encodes CASSIGLGQGYTGELFF.